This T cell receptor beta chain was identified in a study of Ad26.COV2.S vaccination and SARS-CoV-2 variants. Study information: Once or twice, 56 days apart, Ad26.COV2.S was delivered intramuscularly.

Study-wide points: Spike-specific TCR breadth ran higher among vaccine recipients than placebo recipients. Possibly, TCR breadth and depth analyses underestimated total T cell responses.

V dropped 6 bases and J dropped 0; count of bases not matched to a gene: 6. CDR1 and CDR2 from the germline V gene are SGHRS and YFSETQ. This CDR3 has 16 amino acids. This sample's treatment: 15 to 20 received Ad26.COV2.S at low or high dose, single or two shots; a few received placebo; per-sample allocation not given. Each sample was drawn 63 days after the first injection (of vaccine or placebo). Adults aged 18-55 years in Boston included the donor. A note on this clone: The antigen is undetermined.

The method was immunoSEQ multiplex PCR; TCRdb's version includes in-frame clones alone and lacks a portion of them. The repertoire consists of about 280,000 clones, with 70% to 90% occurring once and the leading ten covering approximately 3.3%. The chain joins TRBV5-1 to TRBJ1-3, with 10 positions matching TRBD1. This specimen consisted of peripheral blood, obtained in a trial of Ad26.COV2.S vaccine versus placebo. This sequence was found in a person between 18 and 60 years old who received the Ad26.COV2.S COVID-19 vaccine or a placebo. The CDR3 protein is CASTRDRGFSGNTIYF. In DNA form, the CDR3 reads TGCGCCAGCACCCGGGACAGGGGATTCTCTGGAAACACCATATATTTT.